These 10 T cell receptor beta chains share one sample of origin, sequenced in a study of T cell responses to AZD1222 COVID-19 vaccine. The assay was immunoSEQ multiplex PCR, and TCRdb's table has in-frame clones only and misses some. The sample carries under 80,000 clones, approximately 90% recorded once. Specimen: peripheral blood, collected on day 0 of AZD1222 vaccination. The origin of the receptors is an adult in good health.

The V and J genes are TRBV5-4 and TRBJ2-5; D gene unclear. V lost 2 bases to trimming and J lost 2 bases, with 10 bases between them. The length of the CDR3 is 14 residues. Looked up from germline, CDR1 is SGHNT and CDR2 is YYREEE (reference sequence). The CDR3 DNA reads TGTGCCAGCAGCTTCGGGCCTTCGCAAGAGACCCAGTACTTC. Translation gives CASSFGPSQETQYF. Together with reference TRBV5-4 and TRBJ2-5, the CDR3 gives the full variable domain: ETGVTQSPTHLIKTRGQQVTLRCSSQSGHNTVSWYQQALGQGPQFIFQYYREEENGRGNFPPRFSGLQFPNYSSELNVNALELDDSALYLCASSFGPSQETQYFGPGTRLLVL.

The chain carries TRBV11-1 and TRBJ1-1, with 9 bases identical to TRBD1. Trimming at V came to 5 bases and at J to 2 bases, leaving 9 bases not matched to a gene. The CDR3 sequence is 16 residues long. Germline V gene sequence: CDR1 SGHAT, CDR2 FQDESV (reference sequence). CDR3 residues: CASSPPPGQGNTEAFF. The DNA for the CDR3 is TGTGCCAGCAGCCCACCCCCGGGACAGGGAAACACTGAAGCTTTCTTT.

The chain uses TRBV7-3 and TRBJ2-1, with TRBD2 matching 8 bases. Germline-derived CDR1 and CDR2 are SGHTA and FQGTGA. The trim removed 1 base at V and 7 bases at J, leaving 9 bases unmatched. This CDR3 is 16 amino acids long. In nucleotides, the CDR3 is TGTGCCAGCAGCTTAAACGCGGGAGGATCGGGAAATGAGCAGTTCTTC. Encoded protein: CASSLNAGGSGNEQFF.

J is TRBJ2-5 and V is TRBV4-1; TRBD2 matches 9 bases. V shed 1 base, J shed 2 bases, and the junction held 14 bases outside the gene matches. Germline CDR1 and CDR2: MGHRA and YSYEKL. The CDR3 length is 19 residues. The CDR3 region is CASSQVVAGATGSQETQYF. In nucleotides, the CDR3 is TGCGCCAGCAGCCAAGTTGTAGCGGGAGCGACAGGGTCGCAAGAGACCCAGTACTTC.

This rearrangement joins TRBV1 to TRBJ2-1; TRBD2 reflects the table's D call only, with no check against the DNA. TRBV1 is shown as a pseudogene. The CDR3 spans 18 residues. The CDR3 DNA is TGCACCAGCAGCCAAGATCTCCCGGGACTAGCGGCGGACAATGAGCAGTTCTTC. Translating it yields CTSSQDLPGLAADNEQFF.

The rearrangement uses TRBV29-1 and TRBJ2-5, with D perhaps matching TRBD1 or TRBD2 (5 bases each). Germline CDR1 SQVTM, CDR2 ANQGSEA. This CDR3 has 14 residues. Trimming removed 4 bases at V and 2 bases at J, with 14 bases between. CDR3 coding DNA: TGCAGCGTTGGGGACCGCCCATTTCAAGAGACCCAGTACTTC. Translation gives CSVGDRPFQETQYF. Full variable domain (remainder filled in from reference TRBV29-1 and TRBJ2-5): SAVISQKPSRDICQRGTSLTIQCQVDSQVTMMFWYRQQPGQSLTLIATANQGSEATYESGFVIDKFPISRPNLTFSTLTVSNMSPEDSSIYLCSVGDRPFQETQYFGPGTRLLVL.

The CDR3 protein is CASSAYGPGNTIYF. The DNA of the CDR3 is TGTGCCAGTAGTGCCTACGGACCTGGAAACACCATATATTTT. The rearrangement links TRBV19 to TRBJ1-3; D gene unclear. The CDR3 runs to 14 residues. Germline values: CDR1 LNHDA, CDR2 SQIVND (reference sequence). Trimming took off 5 bases at V and 2 bases at J, with 10 bases between the two ends.

This rearrangement joins TRBV28 to TRBJ1-2; weak D call: TRBD1 (6 bases). This CDR3 is built from 17 residues. The V and J ends lost 5 bases and 0 bases respectively, with 19 bases between them. CDR1 MDHEN and CDR2 SYDVKM come from the germline V gene. The CDR3 region is CASSTYRVPKANYGYTF. The CDR3, as DNA: TGTGCCAGCAGTACATACAGGGTTCCAAAAGCTAACTATGGCTACACCTTC.

The chain carries TRBV7-9 and TRBJ1-2; unclear D gene. CDR1 is SEHNR, CDR2 FQNEAQ, per germline (reference sequence). The CDR3 consists of 15 residues. Trimming took off 0 bases at V and 2 bases at J, with 10 bases between the two ends. Written as DNA, the CDR3 is TGTGCCAGCAGCTTAGCATGGAAACCCAACTATGGCTACACCTTC. It codes for CASSLAWKPNYGYTF.

The rearrangement uses TRBV4-2 and TRBJ1-1; TRBD1 might be the D (6 bases). V gave up 4 bases and J gave up 4 bases, with 25 bases separating them. This CDR3 spans 18 amino acids. From germline, CDR1 is LGHNA and CDR2 YNFKEQ. CDR3 DNA: TGTGCCAGCAGCCCCTCCTTCCTCATACAGGGAGAGGGCACTGAAGCTTTCTTT. Its protein is CASSPSFLIQGEGTEAFF.